This T cell receptor (beta chain) was identified during a study of T cell responses to AZD1222 COVID-19 vaccine. Pooling was applied to second doses at about 4 or about 12 weeks. Remarks on this clone: Its specificity is unknown.

The CDR3 is made up of 15 amino acids. CDR1 and CDR2 from the germline V gene are SGHVS and FNYEAQ. V lost 2 bases and J 1 base, leaving 10 bases between the germline ends. Findings and limits, study-wide: Spike-specific TCR breadth and depth were elevated following two AZD1222 doses. Repertoires were sampled only after the peak T cell response. Dominant CD4 TCR responses targeted spike regions 160-218 and 743-854.

Clones were read by immunoSEQ multiplex PCR, and TCRdb kept only the in-frame ones, dropping some. The sample includes about 77,000 clones, 92% of them seen just once. The sequenced sample was peripheral blood, obtained 28 days after the second AZD1222 dose. The TCR originated in an adult who received the AZD1222 COVID-19 vaccine. The chain uses TRBV7-6 and TRBJ2-3; D gene uncertain. The CDR3 loop reads CASSLYVDGTDTQYF. The CDR3 DNA reads as TGTGCCAGCAGCTTATACGTTGACGGCACAGATACGCAGTATTTT.